This section outlines one TCR beta chain sequence together with its context. The sequenced fragment ends 3 residues before the CDR3 boundary, so the rest is inferred from the germline J gene. Profiled with immunoSEQ multiplex PCR; TCRdb holds only in-frame clones, not every one. This sample's table reports around 19,000 clones. V shed 11 bases, J shed 1 base, and the junction held 6 bases outside the gene matches. The germline CDR1 and CDR2 sequences are LNHDA and SQIVND (reference sequence). The CDR3 consists of 15 residues. This sample was included in a study of T cells in women clearing cervical HPV infection. As for the study in general: Case blood was drawn when the lesion was first found; control blood after infection became undetectable.

The chain has TRBV19 and TRBJ1-6, with TRBD1 identical over 9 bases. Sequences were obtained from blood buffy coat. This receptor was obtained from a woman aged 18 to 75 with a cervical HPV16 infection that either progressed to CIN3+ or cleared (not recorded which). The covered CDR3 bases are TGTGCCGCCGGGGACAGGGCGTCCTATAATTCACCC. This encodes CAAGDRASYNSP. The full CDR3 sequence reads CAAGDRASYNSPLHF.